This entry describes one TCR beta chain. Its target is unknown. The assay was immunoSEQ multiplex PCR, and TCRdb's table has in-frame clones only and misses some. There are hundreds of thousands of clones in the sample; roughly 88% occur only once, and approximately 0.8% lies in the top ten. The data belong to a study of cytomegalovirus exposure and HLA in healthy donors. Points from the study as a whole: Cytomegalovirus-associated status was assigned to about 170 TCR beta chains. Per published reports, the classifier diagnosed cytomegalovirus status with high specificity and sensitivity.

The CDR3 consists of 18 residues. The V gene's germline CDR1 is MGHRA and CDR2 YSYEKL. The J segment lost 4 bases and the V segment lost 1 base, leaving 8 bases of the junction unmatched. The chain carries TRBV4-1 and TRBJ2-2; 11 nucleotides line up with TRBD2. Sequencing was carried out using PBMCs. The TCR comes from a woman between 18 and 29 years old in good health and CMV-seronegative. The CDR3 sequence: CASSQGLAGPSGTGELFF. CDR3 nucleotide sequence: TGCGCCAGCAGCCAAGGACTAGCGGGGCCCTCGGGCACCGGGGAGCTGTTTTTT.